One and the same sample provided the 10 T cell receptor beta chains below, sequenced in a study of identical twins. Using its own MiXCR run on the 5' RACE reads, TCRdb lists one record per CDR3 protein. The profile shows about 240,000 distinct CDR3 sequences, roughly 13% of them singletons. These data also featured in a second study, about yellow fever vaccine responses in identical twins.

Sequenced sample: memory (CD45RO+) T cells sorted from blood. All receptors derive from a woman aged 18 to 35 in good health.

In its sample, this clonotype was seen many times. The V and J genes are TRBV20-1 and TRBJ1-4; 9 nucleotides line up with TRBD1. The germline CDR1 and CDR2 sequences are DFQATT and SNEGSKA (reference sequence). V trimming: 3 bases; J trimming: 7 bases; junction bases outside the gene matches: 6. The CDR3 has 14 residues. In DNA form, the CDR3 reads TGCAGTGCTAGGTCCGGGACAGGGAGTGAAAAACTGTTTTTT. It yields the protein CSARSGTGSEKLFF.

The chain has TRBV28 and TRBJ1-2; TRBD1 agrees at 8 bases. The CDR3 runs 14 residues. CDR1 is MDHEN and CDR2 is SYDVKM in the germline V gene. Germline trimming cut 3 bases from V and 10 bases from J; bases unmatched to any gene: 10. The CDR3 is CASSLTRTGKTYTF. CDR3 DNA: TGTGCCAGCAGTTTGACTAGGACAGGGAAAACCTACACCTTC.

This chain connects TRBV7-2 to TRBJ1-2; perhaps TRBD1 as D (5 bases). The CDR3 runs to 13 residues. The ends were cut back, 1 base at V and 8 bases at J, with 11 bases in the middle. Germline V gene sequence: CDR1 SGHTA, CDR2 FQGNSA. CDR3 nucleotides: TGTGCCAGCAGCTTAGACGGGGCCGGAGGCTACACCTTC. Translated: CASSLDGAGGYTF.

This chain links TRBV4-3 with TRBJ2-7; 8 nucleotides agree with TRBD2. The CDR3 spans 15 residues. V dropped 3 bases and J dropped 3; count of bases not matched to a gene: 7. CDR1 is LGHNA and CDR2 is YSLEER in the germline V gene. The CDR3 here is CASSQKAGDLYEQYF. The CDR3 coding sequence is TGCGCCAGCAGCCAGAAAGCGGGAGACCTCTACGAGCAGTACTTC.

This clonotype was found a few times. The V call is TRBV27, the J call TRBJ2-7, with D perhaps TRBD2 (6 bases). Germline CDR1 reads MNHEY; CDR2 reads SMNVEV (reference sequence). The ends were cut back, 4 bases at V and 4 bases at J, with 14 bases in the middle. This CDR3 is built from 14 residues. This chain's CDR3 is CASSWGVSPYEQYF. The DNA of the CDR3 is TGTGCCAGCAGTTGGGGGGTCTCACCTTACGAGCAGTACTTC.

The chain joins TRBV20-1 to TRBJ2-3; D gene unclear. The CDR3 loop spans 15 amino acids. The ends were cut back, 2 bases at V and 6 bases at J, with 18 bases in the middle. Germline loops: CDR1 DFQATT, CDR2 SNEGSKA (reference sequence). The CDR3 reads CSARFSNHPSDTQYF. CDR3 nucleotides: TGCAGTGCTAGATTCTCGAATCATCCGAGTGATACGCAGTATTTT.

This clonotype was found a few times. The chain combines TRBV6-5 with TRBJ2-3; D not resolved. Germline-derived CDR1 and CDR2 are MNHEY and SVGAGI. Trimming removed 0 bases from V and 7 bases from J, with 14 bases in between. The CDR3 contains 15 residues. In DNA, the CDR3 is TGTGCCAGCAGTTACTCGGTGGGCGTGGGTAATACGCAGTATTTT. Translated, it gives CASSYSVGVGNTQYF.

This clonotype was detected a few times. The chain has TRBV27 and TRBJ1-1; no clear D gene. Germline loops: CDR1 MNHEY, CDR2 SMNVEV (reference sequence). The CDR3 runs 15 residues. Trimming stripped 5 bases from V and 3 bases from J, with 16 bases between. DNA of the CDR3: TGTGCCAGCAGTCCTTACACGGGCCGAGACACTGAAGCTTTCTTT. It codes for CASSPYTGRDTEAFF.

This clonotype was seen more than once but under ten times. The chain is built from TRBV28 and TRBJ2-7; the match to TRBD1 covers 7 bases. With V trimmed by 5 bases and J by 6 bases, 4 bases remained unmatched. The CDR3 runs to 12 residues. Germline CDR1 MDHEN, CDR2 SYDVKM. The CDR3 sequence is CASSTGVGEQYF. The CDR3 DNA reads as TGTGCCAGCAGTACAGGGGTGGGCGAGCAGTACTTC.

This sequence joins TRBV12-3 or TRBV12-4 and TRBJ2-3; TRBD2 matches at 9 bases. This CDR3 has 14 residues. V dropped 7 bases and J dropped 2; count of bases not matched to a gene: 4. The CDR3 DNA sequence: TGTGCCAGCATCCTAGCGGGGTCCACAGATACGCAGTATTTT. Translating it yields CASILAGSTDTQYF.